Given below is one TCR beta chain in context. Original data processing: Reference gene primer amplification yielded estimated nucleated cell counts. TCRdb's table, derived via immunoSEQ multiplex PCR, lists solely in-frame clones and lacks some. The D gene and trimming were derived from the DNA, and the V and J assignments and clone size from that table. Here the sample spans 150,000 to 200,000 clones, 70% to 85% being singletons. V was pared by 4 bases and J by 5 bases, with 11 bases of the junction left unmatched. The CDR3 has 16 amino acids. The germline CDR1 and CDR2 sequences are MNHEY and SVGAGI. The data were taken from a study of blood T cell repertoires in COVID-19. The wider study: Both acute and convalescent COVID-19 samples were obtained from the United States, Italy and Spain.

The sample consisted of PBMCs or T cells enriched from blood (not recorded which). The clonotype originates from a woman in her 50s who had recovered from COVID-19. The rearrangement uses TRBV6-5 and TRBJ1-1; 9 bases match TRBD1. For the CDR3, the DNA is TGTGCCAGCAGTTCCCGACCGGGACAGGGTTTGACTGAAGCTTTCTTT. This sequence encodes CASSSRPGQGLTEAFF.